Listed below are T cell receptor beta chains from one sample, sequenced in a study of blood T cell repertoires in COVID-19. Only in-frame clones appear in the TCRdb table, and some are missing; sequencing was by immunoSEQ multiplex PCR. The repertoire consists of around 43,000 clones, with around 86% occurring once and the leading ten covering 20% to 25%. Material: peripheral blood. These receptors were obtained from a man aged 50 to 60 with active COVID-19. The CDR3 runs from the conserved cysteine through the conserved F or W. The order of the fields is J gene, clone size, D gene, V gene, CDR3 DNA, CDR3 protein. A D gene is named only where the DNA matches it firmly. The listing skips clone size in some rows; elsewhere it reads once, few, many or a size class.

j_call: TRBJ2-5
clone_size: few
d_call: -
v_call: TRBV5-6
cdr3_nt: TGTGCCAGCAGCTTGGTTGGGGCGCGAGTGGAGACCCAGTACTTC
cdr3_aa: CASSLVGARVETQYF

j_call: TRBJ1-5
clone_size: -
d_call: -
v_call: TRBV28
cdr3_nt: TGTGCCAGCAGTTTAACAGGGCTTCAGCCCCAGCATTTT
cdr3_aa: CASSLTGLQPQHF

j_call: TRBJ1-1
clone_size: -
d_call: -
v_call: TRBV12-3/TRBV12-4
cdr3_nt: TGTGCCAGCAGTTTACAGGGGAGAACTGAAGCTTTCTTT
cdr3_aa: CASSLQGRTEAFF

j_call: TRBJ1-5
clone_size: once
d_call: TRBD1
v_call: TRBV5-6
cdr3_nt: TGTGCCAGCAGCTTGGCAGGGGGAGATCAGCCCCAGCATTTT
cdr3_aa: CASSLAGGDQPQHF

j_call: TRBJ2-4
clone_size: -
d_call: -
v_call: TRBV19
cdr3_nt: TGTGCCAGTAGTACGAACGAGGGAAGCATTCAGTACTTC
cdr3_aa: CASSTNEGSIQYF

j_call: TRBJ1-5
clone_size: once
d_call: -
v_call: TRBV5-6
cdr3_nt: TGTGCCAGCAGCTCCCATCGGGTTCAGCCCCAGCATTTT
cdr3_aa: CASSSHRVQPQHF

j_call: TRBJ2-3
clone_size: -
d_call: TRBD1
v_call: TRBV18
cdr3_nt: TGTGCCCAAGTAGGACAGGGAACAGATACGCAGTATTTT
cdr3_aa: CAQVGQGTDTQYF

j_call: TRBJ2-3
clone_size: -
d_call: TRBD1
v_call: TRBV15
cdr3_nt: TGTGCCACCAGCACCAGGACAGGGGAGTTTCTCACAGATACGCAGTATTTT
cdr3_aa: CATSTRTGEFLTDTQYF

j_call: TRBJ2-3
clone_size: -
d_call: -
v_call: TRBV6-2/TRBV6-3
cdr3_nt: TGTGCCAGCAGTTACTCAGGCAGTTTAGAGGAAGATACGCAGTATTTT
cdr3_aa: CASSYSGSLEEDTQYF

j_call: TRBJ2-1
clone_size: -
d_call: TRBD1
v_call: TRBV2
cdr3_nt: TGTGCCAGCACTCGGGACAGGGGGAACAATGAGCAGTTCTTC
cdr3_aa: CASTRDRGNNEQFF

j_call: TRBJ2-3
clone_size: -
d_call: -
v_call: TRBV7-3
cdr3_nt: TGTGCCAGCAGCTTAATGGGGGCGCAGACAGATACGCAGTATTTT
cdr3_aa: CASSLMGAQTDTQYF

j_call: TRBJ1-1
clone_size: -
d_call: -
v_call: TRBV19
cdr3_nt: TGTGCCAGTAGGGCTCCGGCGACATCCTTAACTTACACTGAAGCTTTCTTT
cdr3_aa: CASRAPATSLTYTEAFF

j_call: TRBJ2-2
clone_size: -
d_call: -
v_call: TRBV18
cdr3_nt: TGTGCCAGCCCGCCGGGGGCGAACACCGGGGAGCTGTTTTTT
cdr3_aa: CASPPGANTGELFF

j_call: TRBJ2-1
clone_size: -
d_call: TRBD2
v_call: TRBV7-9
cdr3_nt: TGTGCCAGCAGCTCAGATGGGACTAGCGGGAGAGGGTCCTACAATGAGCAGTTCTTC
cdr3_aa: CASSSDGTSGRGSYNEQFF

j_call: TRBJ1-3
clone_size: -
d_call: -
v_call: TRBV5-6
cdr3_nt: TGTGCCAGCAGCTTGATACTGGGCGCGAACACCATATATTTT
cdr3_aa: CASSLILGANTIYF

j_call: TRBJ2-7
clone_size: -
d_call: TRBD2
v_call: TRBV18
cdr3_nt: TGTGCCAGCTCGCCCCTAGCGACTAGCCACGAGCAGTACTTC
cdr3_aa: CASSPLATSHEQYF

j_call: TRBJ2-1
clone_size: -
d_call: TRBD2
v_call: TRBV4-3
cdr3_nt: TGCGCCAGCAAACGTAACAGCGGGAGTGGCTCCTACAATGAGCAGTTCTTC
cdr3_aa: CASKRNSGSGSYNEQFF

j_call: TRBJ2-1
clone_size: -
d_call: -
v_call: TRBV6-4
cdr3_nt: TGTGCCAGCAGTGAGACGGGAGCGTTCTACAATGAGCAGTTCTTC
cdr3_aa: CASSETGAFYNEQFF

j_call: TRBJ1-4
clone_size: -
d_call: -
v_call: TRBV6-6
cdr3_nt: TGTGCCAGCAGGCCAGAGGGAGAAAAACTGTTTTTT
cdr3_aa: CASRPEGEKLFF

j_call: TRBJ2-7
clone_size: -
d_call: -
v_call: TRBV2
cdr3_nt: TGTGCCAGCAGTGAAGTGATTCGGGGGACCTACGAGCAGTACTTC
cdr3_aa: CASSEVIRGTYEQYF

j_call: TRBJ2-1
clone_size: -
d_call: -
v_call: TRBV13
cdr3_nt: TGTGCCAGCAGCCCCGGCAGCGCTAGCCACAATGAGCAGTTCTTC
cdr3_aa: CASSPGSASHNEQFF

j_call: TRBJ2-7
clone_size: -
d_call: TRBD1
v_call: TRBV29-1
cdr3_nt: TGCAGCGTTGAGGGACAGGGTAACGAGCAGTACTTC
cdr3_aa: CSVEGQGNEQYF

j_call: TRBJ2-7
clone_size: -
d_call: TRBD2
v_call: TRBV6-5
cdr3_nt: TGTGCCAGCAGTTTGACTAGCGGGAGTTACTCCTACGAGCAGTACTTC
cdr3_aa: CASSLTSGSYSYEQYF

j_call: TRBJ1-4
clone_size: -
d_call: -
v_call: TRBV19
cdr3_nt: TGTGCCAGTAGTGAACAGGAGATCGGTGAAAAACTGTTTTTT
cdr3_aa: CASSEQEIGEKLFF

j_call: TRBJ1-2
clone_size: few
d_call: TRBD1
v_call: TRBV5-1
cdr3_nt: TGCGCCAGCAGCTTGGCGACAGGGGCAACCTATGGCTACACCTTC
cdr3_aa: CASSLATGATYGYTF

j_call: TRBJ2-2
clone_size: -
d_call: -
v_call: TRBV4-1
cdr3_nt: TGCGCCAGCAGCCCTGGAGAGGGGGGGAAGAGCGGGGAGCTGTTTTTT
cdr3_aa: CASSPGEGGKSGELFF

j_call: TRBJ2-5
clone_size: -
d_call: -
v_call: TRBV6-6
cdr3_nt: TGTGCCAGCATCCCCCGACAGCCCCACCAAGAGACCCAGTACTTC
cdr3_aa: CASIPRQPHQETQYF

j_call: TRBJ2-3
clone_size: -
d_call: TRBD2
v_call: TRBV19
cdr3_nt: TGTGCCAGTAGTACCACTAGCGGGAGCGCAGATACGCAGTATTTT
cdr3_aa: CASSTTSGSADTQYF

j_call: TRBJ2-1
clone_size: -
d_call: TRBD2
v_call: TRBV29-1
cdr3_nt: TGCAGCGTCGGGAAAGGAACTAGCGGGTCGAATGAGCAGTTCTTC
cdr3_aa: CSVGKGTSGSNEQFF

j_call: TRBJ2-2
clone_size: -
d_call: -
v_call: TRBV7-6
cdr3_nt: TGTGCCAGCAGCTTAGCGCTGGGGGGGCCGGATTCAACCGGGGAGCTGTTTTTT
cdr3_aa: CASSLALGGPDSTGELFF

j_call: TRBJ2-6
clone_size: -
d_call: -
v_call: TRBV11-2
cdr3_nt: TGTGCCAGCTTACGGGACACCGGCTCTGGGGCCAACGTCCTGACTTTC
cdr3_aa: CASLRDTGSGANVLTF

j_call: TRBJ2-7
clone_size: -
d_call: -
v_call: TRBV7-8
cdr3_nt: TGTGCCAGCAGCTTAGGCGCCTACGAGCAGTACTTC
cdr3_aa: CASSLGAYEQYF

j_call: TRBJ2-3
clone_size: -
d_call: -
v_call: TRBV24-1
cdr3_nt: TGTGCCACCTCTTACACAGATACGCAGTATTTT
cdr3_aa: CATSYTDTQYF

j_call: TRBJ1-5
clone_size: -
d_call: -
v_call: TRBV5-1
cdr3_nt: TGCGCCAGCAGCTTGGGGACAGTTAGCAATCAGCCCCAGCATTTT
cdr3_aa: CASSLGTVSNQPQHF

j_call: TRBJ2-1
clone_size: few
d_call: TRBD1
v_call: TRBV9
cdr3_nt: TGTGCCAGCAGCGGTCGCGCGACAGGGGGTGTCAATGAGCAGTTCTTC
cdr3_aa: CASSGRATGGVNEQFF

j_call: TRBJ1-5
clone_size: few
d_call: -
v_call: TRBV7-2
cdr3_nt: TGTGCCAGCAGCTTAACTAGGGGGAATCAGCCCCAGCATTTT
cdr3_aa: CASSLTRGNQPQHF

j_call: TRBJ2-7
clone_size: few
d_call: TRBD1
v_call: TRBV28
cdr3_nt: TGTGCCAGCAGTCTCGGGACAGGGGGTAGGAACGAGCAGTACTTC
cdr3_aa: CASSLGTGGRNEQYF

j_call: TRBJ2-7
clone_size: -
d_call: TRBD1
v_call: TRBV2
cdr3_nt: TGTGCCAGCGTCGGCGACAGGGGATACGAGCAGTACTTC
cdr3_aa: CASVGDRGYEQYF

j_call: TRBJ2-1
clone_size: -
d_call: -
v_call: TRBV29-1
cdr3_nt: TGCAGCGCCACAGGGCTGGGTCGATCCTACAATGAGCAGTTCTTC
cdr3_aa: CSATGLGRSYNEQFF

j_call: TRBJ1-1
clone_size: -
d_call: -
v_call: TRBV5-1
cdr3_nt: TGCACCAGCAGCTTGGTAGGAGTCAGGGACACTGAAGCTTTCTTT
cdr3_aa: CTSSLVGVRDTEAFF

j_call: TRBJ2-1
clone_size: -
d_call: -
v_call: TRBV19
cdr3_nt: TGTGCCAGTAGTATGGTCGAGCGTTTATGGGATGAGCAGTTCTTC
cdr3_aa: CASSMVERLWDEQFF

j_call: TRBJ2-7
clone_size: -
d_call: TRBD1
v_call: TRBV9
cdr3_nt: TGTGCCAGCAGCGTAGAAGGGGGCGAATTTCGCGAGCAGTACTTC
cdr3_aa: CASSVEGGEFREQYF

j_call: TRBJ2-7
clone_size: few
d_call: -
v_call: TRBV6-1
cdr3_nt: TGTGCCAGCAGTGAACAGGGCGTCTTTTCCTACGAGCAGTACTTC
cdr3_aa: CASSEQGVFSYEQYF

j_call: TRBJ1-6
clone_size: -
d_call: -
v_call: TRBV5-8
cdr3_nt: TGTGCCAGCAGCTTGGGGGCAGACAATTCACCCCTCCACTTT
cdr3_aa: CASSLGADNSPLHF

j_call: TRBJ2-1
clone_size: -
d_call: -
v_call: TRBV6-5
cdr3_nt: TGTGCCAGCAGTTACTCCGGACTTTCCAATGAGCAGTTCTTC
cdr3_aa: CASSYSGLSNEQFF

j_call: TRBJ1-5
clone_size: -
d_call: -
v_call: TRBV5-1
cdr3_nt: TGCGCCAGCAGCCCTCTGGGGGGGGCTCAGCCCCAGCATTTT
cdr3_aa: CASSPLGGAQPQHF

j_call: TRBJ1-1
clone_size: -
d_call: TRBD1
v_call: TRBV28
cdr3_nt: TGTGCCAGCAGTTTCCGTGACAGGGGAGCTTTCTTT
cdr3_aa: CASSFRDRGAFF

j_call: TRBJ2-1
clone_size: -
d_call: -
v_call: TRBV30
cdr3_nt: TGTGCCTGGAGACCCCCGGGACTGGACTACAATGAGCAGTTCTTC
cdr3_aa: CAWRPPGLDYNEQFF

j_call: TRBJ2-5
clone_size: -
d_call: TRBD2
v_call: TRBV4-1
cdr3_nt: TGCGCCAGCAGCCGTCTCGGACTAGCGGGAGTAGAGACCCAGTACTTC
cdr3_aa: CASSRLGLAGVETQYF

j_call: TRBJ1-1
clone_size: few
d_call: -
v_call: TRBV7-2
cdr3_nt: TGTGCCAGCAGCTTAACCGGGGAGAACACTGAAGCTTTCTTT
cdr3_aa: CASSLTGENTEAFF

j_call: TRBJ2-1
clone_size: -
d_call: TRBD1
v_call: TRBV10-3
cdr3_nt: TGTGCCATCAGTGAGTCCGGGACAGGGGGGTCCCAACGTAAGTACAATGAGCAGTTCTTC
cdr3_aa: CAISESGTGGSQRKYNEQFF

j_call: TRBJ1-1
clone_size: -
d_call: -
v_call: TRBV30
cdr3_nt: TGTGCCTGGAGACAGGGCGGAGGAGCTTTCTTT
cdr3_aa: CAWRQGGGAFF

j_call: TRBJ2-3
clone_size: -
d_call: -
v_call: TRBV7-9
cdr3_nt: TGTGCCAGCAGCCGTTCGGTGGGCGCGACAGATACGCAGTATTTT
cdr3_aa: CASSRSVGATDTQYF

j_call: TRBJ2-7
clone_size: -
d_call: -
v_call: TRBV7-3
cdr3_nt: TGTGCCGGAAGCCCTTGGGAGGCGCCTGGACACGAGCAGTACTTC
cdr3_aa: CAGSPWEAPGHEQYF